This TCR beta chain comes out of a study of long-term antiretroviral therapy in people with HIV. Study-level results: The repertoire was dominated at all time points by clones expanded before ART.

The CDR3 runs to 14 residues. CDR1 and CDR2 from the germline V gene are ENHRY and SYGVKD. V was pared by 6 bases and J by 11 bases, with 9 bases of the junction left unmatched. As concerns this clone: What it binds is not known.

The assay, immunoSEQ v3.0, was run at survey level. Sequencing aimed at about 35,000-55,000 T-cell genomes per sample. Clones were read by immunoSEQ multiplex PCR, and TCRdb kept only the in-frame ones, dropping some. The repertoire has about 30,000 clones, approximately 93% of them found once; the top ten carry over 6%. This receptor was taken from a woman aged 40-49 years with HIV. The chain combines TRBV10-3 with TRBJ2-7, with 14 bases aligning to TRBD2. Sequenced material: unsorted PBMCs, taken about 6.5 years after starting antiretroviral therapy. The CDR3 loop reads CAIRTGTSGRVKYF. The CDR3 bases are TGTGCCATCAGGACCGGGACTAGCGGGAGAGTGAAGTACTTC.